This T cell receptor beta chain was profiled in a study of shared clonotypes between healthy human individuals. Findings of the study overall: Sharing of clonotypes among donors was expected to vary with sequencing depth.

Comment on this clone: Its antigen is unidentified.

Deletions cut 4 bases from V and 3 bases from J, with 18 bases between. The CDR3 covers 16 residues. CDR1 LNHNV and CDR2 YYDKDF come from the germline V gene (reference sequence). Clones were read by immunoSEQ multiplex PCR, and TCRdb kept only the in-frame ones, dropping some. Altogether some 690,000 clones are present, roughly 88% being singletons, with the ten largest covering 34%. Source material: memory CD8+ T cells from PBMCs. The subset is: CD45RO+ cells pooled with CCR7-negative TemRA cells. The source of this sequence is a man between 18 and 35 years old in good health. Some clones in this sample may be carry-over from other donors' samples. The chain joins TRBV15 to TRBJ2-5, with D unresolved. The CDR3 bases are TGTGCCACCAGCACCCCCGAGATCTGGCTCAAAGAGACCCAGTACTTC. Its translation is CATSTPEIWLKETQYF.